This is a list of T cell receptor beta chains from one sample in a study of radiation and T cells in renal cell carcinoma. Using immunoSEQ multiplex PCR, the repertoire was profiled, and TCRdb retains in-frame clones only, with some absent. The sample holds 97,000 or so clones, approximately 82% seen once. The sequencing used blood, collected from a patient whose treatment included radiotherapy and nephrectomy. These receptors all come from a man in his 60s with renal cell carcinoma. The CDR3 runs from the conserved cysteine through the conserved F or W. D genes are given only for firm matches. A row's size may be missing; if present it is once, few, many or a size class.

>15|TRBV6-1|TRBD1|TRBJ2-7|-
CASSEGDRGVYEQYF
TGTGCCAGCAGTGAAGGAGACAGGGGGGTCTACGAGCAGTACTTC
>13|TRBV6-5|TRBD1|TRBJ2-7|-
CATFGTGGYEQYF
TGTGCCACGTTCGGGACAGGGGGCTACGAGCAGTACTTC
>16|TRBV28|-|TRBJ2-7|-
CASTESNGGRGYEQYF
TGTGCCAGCACCGAATCTAACGGGGGTCGGGGCTACGAGCAGTACTTC
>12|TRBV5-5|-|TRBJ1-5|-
CASSFPDQPQHF
TGTGCCAGCAGCTTCCCCGACCAGCCCCAGCATTTT
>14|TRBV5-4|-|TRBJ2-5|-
CASRLLGAWETQYF
TGTGCCAGCAGACTTCTAGGGGCTTGGGAGACCCAGTACTTC
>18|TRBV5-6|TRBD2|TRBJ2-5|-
CASTHSGLAGGRGETQYF
TGTGCCAGCACTCATAGCGGGCTAGCGGGAGGGCGGGGAGAGACCCAGTACTTC
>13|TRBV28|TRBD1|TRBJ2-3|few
CASGDSSTDTQYF
TGTGCCAGCGGGGACAGCAGCACAGATACGCAGTATTTT
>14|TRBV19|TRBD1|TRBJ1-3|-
CASIPTGVGNTIYF
TGTGCCAGTATCCCTACAGGGGTGGGAAACACCATATATTTT
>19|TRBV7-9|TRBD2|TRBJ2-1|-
CASSLITLAGGSSYNEQFF
TGTGCCAGCAGCTTAATCACCCTAGCGGGAGGGAGCTCCTACAATGAGCAGTTCTTC
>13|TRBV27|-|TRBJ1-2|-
CATNRGRGGGYTF
TGTGCCACCAACCGGGGGAGGGGAGGTGGCTACACCTTC
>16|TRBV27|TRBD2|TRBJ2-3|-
CASSDGLAGSTDTQYF
TGTGCCAGCAGCGACGGACTAGCGGGGAGCACAGATACGCAGTATTTT
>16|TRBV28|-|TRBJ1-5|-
CASSLGWASGNQPQHF
TGTGCCAGCAGTTTGGGGTGGGCCTCCGGGAATCAGCCCCAGCATTTT
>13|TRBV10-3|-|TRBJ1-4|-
CAISEPPNEKLFF
TGTGCCATCAGTGAGCCGCCCAACGAAAAACTGTTTTTT
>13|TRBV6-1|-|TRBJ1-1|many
CASSNSGGLEAFF
TGTGCCAGCAGTAACTCTGGGGGCCTTGAAGCTTTCTTT
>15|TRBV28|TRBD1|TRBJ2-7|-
CASSLKRTGPYEQYF
TGTGCCAGCAGTTTAAAGAGGACAGGGCCCTACGAGCAGTACTTC
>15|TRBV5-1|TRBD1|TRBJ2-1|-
CASSSDRDAYNEQFF
TGCGCCAGCAGCTCGGACAGGGACGCCTACAATGAGCAGTTCTTC
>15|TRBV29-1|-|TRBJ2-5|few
CSVSGQTGRQETQYF
TGCAGCGTCTCAGGACAAACGGGGCGCCAAGAGACCCAGTACTTC
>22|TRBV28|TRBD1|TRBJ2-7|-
CASSLNSLRDRGFFLYQSEQYF
TGTGCCAGCAGTTTGAATAGTCTCCGGGACAGGGGGTTCTTTTTGTATCAAAGCGAGCAGTACTTC
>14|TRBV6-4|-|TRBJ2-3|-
CASSVNGGVDTQYF
TGTGCCAGCAGTGTAAACGGAGGAGTAGATACGCAGTATTTT
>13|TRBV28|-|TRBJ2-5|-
CASRGAPAETQYF
TGTGCCAGCAGGGGGGCCCCCGCGGAGACCCAGTACTTC
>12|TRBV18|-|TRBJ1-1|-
CASSPCHTEAFF
TGTGCCAGCTCACCGTGTCACACTGAAGCTTTCTTT
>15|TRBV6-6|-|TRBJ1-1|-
CASSYSATGDTEAFF
TGTGCCAGCAGTTACTCCGCAACTGGGGACACTGAAGCTTTCTTT
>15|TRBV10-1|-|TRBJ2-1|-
CASSESKVRVNEQFF
TGCGCCAGCAGTGAGTCTAAGGTCAGAGTCAATGAGCAGTTCTTC
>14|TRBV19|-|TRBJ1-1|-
CATTTRTVNTEAFF
TGTGCCACCACTACCCGGACTGTGAACACTGAAGCTTTCTTT
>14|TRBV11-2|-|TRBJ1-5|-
CASSSQVTDQPQHF
TGTGCCAGCAGCTCTCAGGTTACCGATCAGCCCCAGCATTTT
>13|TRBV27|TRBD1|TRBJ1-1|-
CASSWTGISEAFF
TGTGCCAGCAGTTGGACAGGGATCTCTGAAGCTTTCTTT
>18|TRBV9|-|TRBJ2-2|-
CASSPQMGLADHTGELFF
TGTGCCAGCAGCCCACAAATGGGTCTAGCAGACCACACCGGGGAGCTGTTTTTT
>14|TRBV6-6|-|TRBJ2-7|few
CASSFRGVSYEQYF
TGTGCCAGCAGTTTCAGGGGGGTGTCCTACGAGCAGTACTTC
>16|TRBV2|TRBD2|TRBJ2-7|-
CASSGMGLVVPYEQYF
TGTGCCAGCAGTGGTATGGGACTAGTAGTCCCCTACGAGCAGTACTTC
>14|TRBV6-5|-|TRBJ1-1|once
CASSYEGKSTEAFF
TGTGCCAGCAGTTACGAGGGTAAGAGCACTGAAGCTTTCTTT
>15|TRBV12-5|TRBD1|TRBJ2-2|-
CASALRQGAYGELFF
TGTGCTAGTGCCCTTCGACAGGGGGCTTACGGGGAGCTGTTTTTT
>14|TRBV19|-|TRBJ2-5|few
CASTPAGRTETQYF
TGTGCCAGTACCCCGGCTGGGAGAACGGAGACCCAGTACTTC
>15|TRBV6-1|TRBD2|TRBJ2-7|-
CASTLILAGAYEQYF
TGTGCCAGCACCCTAATTCTAGCGGGAGCCTACGAGCAGTACTTC
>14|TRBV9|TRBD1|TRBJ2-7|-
CASSEADRAYEQYF
TGTGCCAGCAGCGAGGCAGACAGGGCCTACGAGCAGTACTTC
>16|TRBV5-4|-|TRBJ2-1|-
CASSSHSGISYNEQFF
TGTGCCAGCAGCTCCCATAGCGGTATCTCCTACAATGAGCAGTTCTTC
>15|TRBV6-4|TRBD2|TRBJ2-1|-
CASSPLAGDYNEQFF
TGTGCCAGCAGTCCCCTAGCGGGAGATTACAATGAGCAGTTCTTC
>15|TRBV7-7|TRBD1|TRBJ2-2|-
CASSRGQGAAGELFF
TGTGCCAGCAGCCGGGGACAGGGGGCAGCCGGGGAGCTGTTTTTT
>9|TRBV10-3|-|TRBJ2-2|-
CAISDGLFF
TGTGCCATCAGTGATGGGCTGTTTTTT
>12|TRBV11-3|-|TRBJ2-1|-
CASSQGGLEQFF
TGTGCCAGCAGTCAGGGGGGCTTAGAGCAGTTCTTC
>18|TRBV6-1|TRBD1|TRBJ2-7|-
CASSGRFPSRTGYYEQYF
TGTGCCAGCAGTGGGCGCTTCCCCTCAAGGACAGGATACTACGAGCAGTACTTC
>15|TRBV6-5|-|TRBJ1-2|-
CASSYRGGANYGYTF
TGTGCCAGCAGTTACAGAGGGGGAGCTAACTATGGCTACACCTTC
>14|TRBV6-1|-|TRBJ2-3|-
CASRGGLSTDTQYF
TGTGCCAGCAGAGGGGGTCTTAGCACAGATACGCAGTATTTT
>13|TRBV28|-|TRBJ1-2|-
CASTTRGEGGYTF
TGTGCCAGCACCACTAGGGGGGAGGGAGGCTACACCTTC
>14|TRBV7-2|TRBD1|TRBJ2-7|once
CASSSRTGGNEQYF
TGTGCCAGCAGCTCCCGGACAGGGGGAAACGAGCAGTACTTC
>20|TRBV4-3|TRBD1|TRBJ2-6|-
CASSQDKQRTGIAGANVLTF
TGCGCCAGCAGCCAAGACAAACAAAGGACAGGGATTGCTGGGGCCAACGTCCTGACTTTC
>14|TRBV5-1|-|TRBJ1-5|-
CASSPGGGNQPQHF
TGCGCCAGCAGCCCGGGGGGCGGCAATCAGCCCCAGCATTTT
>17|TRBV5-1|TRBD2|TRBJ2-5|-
CASSLVLAGAGAETQYF
TGCGCCAGCAGCTTGGTTCTAGCGGGAGCCGGGGCAGAGACCCAGTACTTC
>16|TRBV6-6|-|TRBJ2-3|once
CASSYSTSVGGDTQYF
TGTGCCAGCAGTTACTCTACTAGCGTAGGGGGTGATACGCAGTATTTT
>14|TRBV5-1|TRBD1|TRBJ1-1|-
CASTGGGGYTEAFF
TGCGCCAGTACAGGGGGCGGAGGGTACACTGAAGCTTTCTTT
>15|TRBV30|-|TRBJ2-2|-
CAWGWGEFGTGELFF
TGTGCCTGGGGCTGGGGGGAGTTCGGCACCGGGGAGCTGTTTTTT
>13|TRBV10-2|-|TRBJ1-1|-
CASASGTSAEAFF
TGCGCCAGCGCTTCTGGCACTAGCGCTGAAGCTTTCTTT
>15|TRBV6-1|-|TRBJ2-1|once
CASSSEGLLYNEQFF
TGTGCCAGCAGTTCGGAGGGGTTATTGTACAATGAGCAGTTCTTC
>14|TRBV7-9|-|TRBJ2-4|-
CASSLDLGQNIQYF
TGTGCCAGCAGCTTAGATTTGGGTCAAAACATTCAGTACTTC